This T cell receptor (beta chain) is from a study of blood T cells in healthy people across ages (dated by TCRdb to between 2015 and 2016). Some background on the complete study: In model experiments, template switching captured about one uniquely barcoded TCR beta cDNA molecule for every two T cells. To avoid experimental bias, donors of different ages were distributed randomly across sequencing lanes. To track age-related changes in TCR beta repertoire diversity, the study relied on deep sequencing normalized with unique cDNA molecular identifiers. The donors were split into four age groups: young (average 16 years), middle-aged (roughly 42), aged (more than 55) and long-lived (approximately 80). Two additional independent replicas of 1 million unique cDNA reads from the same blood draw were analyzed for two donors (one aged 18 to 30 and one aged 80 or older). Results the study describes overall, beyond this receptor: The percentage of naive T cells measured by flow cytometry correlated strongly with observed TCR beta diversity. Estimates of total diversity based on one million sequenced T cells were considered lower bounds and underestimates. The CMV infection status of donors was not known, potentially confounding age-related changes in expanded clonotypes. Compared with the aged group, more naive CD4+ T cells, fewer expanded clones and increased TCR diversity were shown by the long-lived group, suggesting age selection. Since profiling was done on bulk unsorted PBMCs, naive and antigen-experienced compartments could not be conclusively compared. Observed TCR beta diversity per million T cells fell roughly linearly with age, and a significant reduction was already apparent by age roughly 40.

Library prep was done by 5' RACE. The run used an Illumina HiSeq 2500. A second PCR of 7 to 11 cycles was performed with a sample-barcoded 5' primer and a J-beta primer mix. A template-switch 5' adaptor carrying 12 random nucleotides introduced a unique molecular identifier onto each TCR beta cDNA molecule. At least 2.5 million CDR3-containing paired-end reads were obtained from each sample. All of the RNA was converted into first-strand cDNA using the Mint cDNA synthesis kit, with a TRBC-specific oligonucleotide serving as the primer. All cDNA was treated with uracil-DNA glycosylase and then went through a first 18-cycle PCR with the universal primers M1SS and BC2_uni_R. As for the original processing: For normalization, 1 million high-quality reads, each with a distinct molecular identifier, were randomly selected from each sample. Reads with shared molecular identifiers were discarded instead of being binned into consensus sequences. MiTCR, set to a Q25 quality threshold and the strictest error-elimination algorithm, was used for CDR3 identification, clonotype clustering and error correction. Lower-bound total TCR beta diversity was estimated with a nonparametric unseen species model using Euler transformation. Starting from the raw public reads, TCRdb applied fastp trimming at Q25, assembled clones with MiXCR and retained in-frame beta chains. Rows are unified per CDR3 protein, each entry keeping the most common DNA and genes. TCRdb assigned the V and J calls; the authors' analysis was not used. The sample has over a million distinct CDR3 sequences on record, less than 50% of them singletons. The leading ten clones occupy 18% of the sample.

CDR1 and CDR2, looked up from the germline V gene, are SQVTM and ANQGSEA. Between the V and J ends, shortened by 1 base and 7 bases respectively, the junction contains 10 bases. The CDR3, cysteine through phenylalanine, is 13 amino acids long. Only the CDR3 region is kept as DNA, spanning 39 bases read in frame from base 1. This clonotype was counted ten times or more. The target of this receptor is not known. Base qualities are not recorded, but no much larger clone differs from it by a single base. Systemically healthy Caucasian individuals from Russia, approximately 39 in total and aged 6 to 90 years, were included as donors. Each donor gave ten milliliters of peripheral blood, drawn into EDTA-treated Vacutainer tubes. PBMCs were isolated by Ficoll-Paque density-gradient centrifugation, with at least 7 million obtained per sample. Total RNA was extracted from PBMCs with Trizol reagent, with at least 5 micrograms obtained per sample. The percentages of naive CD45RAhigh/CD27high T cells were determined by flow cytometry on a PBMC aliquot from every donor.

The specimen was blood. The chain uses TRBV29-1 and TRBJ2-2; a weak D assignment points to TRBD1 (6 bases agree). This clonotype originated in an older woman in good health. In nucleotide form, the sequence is TGCAGCGTTGAAGGGCAGGGGAACGGGGAGCTGTTTTTT. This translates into CSVEGQGNGELFF.